This T cell receptor (beta chain) was obtained from a study of blood T cell repertoires in COVID-19. Turning to the study itself: COVID-19 samples, acute and convalescent, were from the United States, Italy and Spain. PBMCs, B-cell-depleted T cells, or T cells were the source of the cDNA or gDNA that made up the material.

This clone was recorded only once. In the study's own analysis: Cell counts per sample came from amplifying reference gene primers. Only in-frame clones appear in the TCRdb table, and some are missing; sequencing was by immunoSEQ multiplex PCR. That table is the source of V, J and clone size, and D and trimming were worked out from the DNA. Among a few hundred thousand clones, around 87% were seen once, and the ten largest hold approximately 3%. J gave up 4 bases and V 7 bases, and 9 bases lay outside the gene matches. The CDR3 loop spans 14 amino acids. The germline V gene encodes CDR1 MNHEY and CDR2 SVGAGI.

V gene TRBV6-5 combines with J gene TRBJ2-7, with TRBD2 identical over 8 bases. Material: peripheral blood. The clonotype was recovered from a man aged 55 to 70 with acute or convalescent COVID-19. For the CDR3, the DNA is TGTGCCAGCAACGTGGCGGGAGGCCCGTACGAGCAGTACTTC. It encodes CASNVAGGPYEQYF.